This T cell receptor beta chain came from a study of beta chain features in type 1 diabetes. Stem cell-like memory, regulatory, central memory and naive CD4+ cells were sorted via CD45RO/CCR7/CD25/CD127/CD95/CD27. This clone was detected only a few times. Its specificity is not known. There are 15 residues in the CDR3. V was cut by 7 bases and J by 10 bases, with 23 bases left in between. Study-wide points: Individuals with type 1 diabetes displayed fewer insertions and more deletions at VDJ junctions. The study found moderately but significantly shorter TCRB CDR3s in all four CD4+ subsets of Type 1 diabetes patients. It was among patients, rather than healthy donors, that naive, central memory and Treg TCRB repertoires appeared more similar.

TCRB transcripts that were expressed got sequenced, as all of the isolated RNA had been reverse transcribed. Approximately 3.5 million reads per sample were averaged for naive, central memory and regulatory samples. Libraries were prepared by immunoSEQ multiplex PCR; TCRdb keeps only in-frame clonotypes and omits some of them. The sample holds fewer than 450,000 clones, about 13% seen once. This chain uses TRBV23-1 with TRBJ1-5; no reliable D call. TRBV23-1 is an open reading frame whose function is uncertain. Sequencing input: naive CD4+ T cells from blood. The TCR sequence derives from a woman aged 18 to 35 with type 1 diabetes. The CDR3 reads CASTRRVCPVSPQHF. The CDR3 bases are TGCGCCAGCACACGGAGGGTCTGTCCCGTAAGTCCCCAGCATTTT.